This T cell receptor (beta chain) emerged from a study of immunodeficiency (dated by TCRdb to about 2019). As for the study more broadly: Repertoire analysis was done to look for VDJ recombination defects and oligoclonality. General study outcomes and caveats: Patient CD8+ T cells showed restricted TRB V-J pairing and lower productive entropy than control CD8+ T cells. Based on top-100 and total clonotype frequencies, severe oligoclonality was found in patient CD8+ T cells but not in patient CD4+ T cells. In entropy comparisons, n=3 (open circles) was shown for patients versus healthy controls, and a thymic development effect was only suggested as possible.

From its cysteine to its phenylalanine, the CDR3 spans 18 amino acids. Only the CDR3 DNA is retained, 54 bases long and in frame from the first base. V sheds 2 bases and J sheds 6 bases, leaving 26 bases between their ends. From the germline V gene, CDR1 is SGDLS and CDR2 is YYNGEE. Before TCR sequencing, CD3+CD8+ T cells were sorted from fresh PBMCs. Worth noting for this clone: It lacks a known antigen. It has no much larger one-base neighbor in the sample; base qualities were not kept.

After extraction using the QIAamp DNA Blood Mini Kit, genomic DNA was sent off for immunoSEQ repertoire analysis. Multiplex PCR was used to amplify CDR3 regions from a standard amount of genomic DNA template. The PCR products underwent sequencing on an Illumina platform. The source study handled its data this way. Alignment of sequences was done against a reference, and the V, D and J gene definitions came from IMGT. Closely related sequences were merged by a nearest-neighbor clustering algorithm so that PCR and sequencing errors were removed. V, D and J usage was examined in productive unique and total sequences using ImmunoSEQ Analyzer tools along with R version 3.6.1. Imported from immuneACCESS, the table was reduced by TCRdb to in-frame sequences with V and J called. These copies leave out some clones; in studies compared against another copy, an unresolved V gene accounts for under half, and the cause of the remainder is not known. Clonal size and the V and J genes are those of that table, whereas D and trimming came from the DNA. The sample has 950 to 1,200 clones on record, 85% to 95% of them singletons. The ten top clones hold about 1.5% of the sample.

Sequencing was performed on CD8+ T cells from blood. This TCR was recovered from a female donor. Recombination joined TRBV9 with TRBJ1-2; no D gene can be assigned with confidence. The DNA is as follows: TGTGCCAGCAGCGTTCACCCCACAAAAAGACCGTCGGAGGATGGCTACACCTTC. It encodes CASSVHPTKRPSEDGYTF.